These 29 T cell receptor beta chains were all obtained from the same sample, sequenced in a study of T cells after yellow fever vaccination (dated by TCRdb to the late 2010s). The treatment or condition label of this sample denotes: live attenuated yellow fever vaccine strain. The method was 5' RACE. TCRdb names Illumina HiSeq 2500 as the instrument used. TCRdb reran the public reads through fastp at Q25 and MiXCR, keeping productive beta chains. Every entry covers one CDR3 protein and lists the most common genes and DNA from its rows. Present in this sample are about 130,000 distinct CDR3 sequences, more than 6.5% of which were seen just once. Of the sample, around 2.5% is held by the ten largest clones. Specimen: CD4+ T cells sorted from PBMCs, collected approximately 11 days after the first yellow fever vaccination. The receptors shown here come from a man between 18 and 29 years old who received the YFV17D yellow fever vaccine.

This clonotype has ten or more counts. V gene TRBV12-3 or TRBV12-4 combines with J gene TRBJ2-3, with D possibly being TRBD1 (6 bases). Trimming removed 5 bases at V and 8 bases at J, with 11 bases between. The CDR3 is 12 amino acids. CDR3 DNA: TGTGCCAGCAGTCCACAGGGTACTACGCAGTATTTT. Amino acid sequence: CASSPQGTTQYF.

This clonotype was detected ten times or more. The chain couples TRBV7-8 to TRBJ2-1; 11 bases match TRBD2. The CDR3 is 16 residues long. After removal of 6 bases from V and 8 bases from J, the junction contained 12 bases not matched to a gene. The germline V gene has CDR1 SGHVS and CDR2 FQNEAQ. CDR3 loop: CASSRSGGAGLHEQFF. CDR3 DNA sequence: TGTGCCAGCAGTCGTAGCGGGGGGGCGGGTCTACATGAGCAGTTCTTC.

This clonotype was recorded at least ten times. The V gene is TRBV5-1, the J gene TRBJ2-3; D may be TRBD1 or TRBD2 (5 bases each). Germline V CDR1 and CDR2: SGHRS, YFSETQ. V lost 3 bases and J 2 bases, leaving 13 bases between the germline ends. The CDR3 is 15 residues long. CDR3 DNA sequence: TGCGCCAGCAGCTGGGACGGGCAGTCCACAGATACGCAGTATTTT. Protein product: CASSWDGQSTDTQYF.

This clonotype was seen many times. V gene TRBV12-3 or TRBV12-4 combines with J gene TRBJ2-1; D is undetermined. V was trimmed by 1 base and J by 5 bases, leaving 9 bases between them. This CDR3 has 14 residues. CDR3 sequence (DNA): TGTGCCAGCAGTTTAGTGCGGCAGGACAATGAGCAGTTCTTC. It specifies CASSLVRQDNEQFF.

This clonotype has at least ten counts. The rearrangement joins TRBV6-5 to TRBJ1-1; D is ambiguous. V was clipped by 3 bases and J by 1 base, with 6 bases between them. The CDR3 runs to 13 residues. Germline lookup yields CDR1 MNHEY and CDR2 SVGAGI. The CDR3 protein is CASSYKGNTEAFF. The CDR3 bases are TGTGCCAGCAGTTATAAGGGGAACACTGAAGCTTTCTTT.

Comments on this clonotype: A read error may account for a junction end that differs from germline. The genes are TRBV7-3 and TRBJ2-3; D might be TRBD1 or TRBD2, each matching 5 bases. From germline, CDR1 is SGHTA and CDR2 FQGTGA. There are 15 residues in the CDR3. The CDR3 spells CASSLQGGGTDTKYF. The CDR3 DNA reads as TGTGCCAGCAGCTTACAGGGTGGAGGCACAGATACGAAGTATTTT.

This clonotype was seen ten or more times. The CDR3 DNA is TGTGCCAGCAGCCCCCGGGACAGGTTCAACATTCAGTACTTC. Translated: CASSPRDRFNIQYF. The J gene is TRBJ2-4, the V gene TRBV12-3 or TRBV12-4, with TRBD1 matching 8 bases. This CDR3 has 14 amino acids. Unmatched junction bases numbered 8, after V lost 6 bases and J lost 7 bases.

This sequence joins TRBV5-5 and TRBJ2-7; 9 bases match TRBD1. The CDR3 spans 17 residues. V shed 0 bases, J shed 0 bases, and the junction held 7 bases outside the gene matches. Looked up from germline, CDR1 is SGHKS and CDR2 is YYEKEE (reference sequence). The CDR3 DNA is TGTGCCAGCAGCTTGGGGGGGGACAGGGTACTCTCCTACGAGCAGTACGTC. It yields the protein CASSLGGDRVLSYEQYV.

This clonotype appeared many times. The V gene is TRBV29-1, the J gene TRBJ2-5; D is undetermined. The CDR3 is 11 residues long. Germline CDR1 SQVTM, CDR2 ANQGSEA. V shed 4 bases and J shed 5 bases, with 8 bases lying between them. CDR3 amino acids: CSVGVGETQYF. The CDR3 DNA sequence: TGCAGCGTTGGGGTCGGGGAGACCCAGTACTTC.

This clonotype was seen at least ten times. The chain is built from TRBV12-3 or TRBV12-4 and TRBJ1-6; D gene uncertain. With 1 base removed from V and 5 bases from J, the gap between germline ends came to 6 bases. The CDR3 has 14 amino acids. Here the CDR3 reads CASSLGLNNSPLHF. DNA for the CDR3: TGTGCCAGCAGTTTAGGGCTTAATAATTCACCCCTCCACTTT.

This clonotype occurred many times. The chain joins TRBV4-1 to TRBJ2-1; unclear D gene. The germline V gene encodes CDR1 MGHRA and CDR2 YSYEKL. This CDR3 contains 17 residues. Between the trimmed V and J ends, which lost 3 bases and 8 bases, there was a span of 23 bases. The CDR3 region is CASSHALLRGSRHEQFF. The CDR3 DNA reads TGCGCCAGCAGCCACGCCCTACTTCGAGGATCTAGGCATGAGCAGTTCTTC.

This clonotype was observed many times. The rearrangement links TRBV30 to TRBJ2-7; 9 positions match TRBD1. The CDR3 has 15 residues. CDR1 is GTSNPN, CDR2 SVGIG, per germline (reference sequence). The V gene end was trimmed by 3 bases and the J gene end by 4 bases; junction bases not matched to a gene: 10. The CDR3 loop reads CAWRDSGTGPYEQYF. DNA for the CDR3: TGTGCCTGGAGAGATTCCGGGACAGGGCCTTACGAGCAGTACTTC.

In this sample, this clonotype turned up many times. The J gene is TRBJ2-1, the V gene TRBV5-1, with 13 bases lining up with TRBD2. Germline CDR1 and CDR2: SGHRS and YFSETQ. V shed 4 bases, J shed 3 bases, and the junction held 4 bases outside the gene matches. CDR3 length: 16 residues. CDR3 nucleotides: TGCGCCAGCAGCCATGGACTAGCGGGGGTCTACAATGAGCAGTTCTTC. As protein: CASSHGLAGVYNEQFF. The whole variable domain, filled in from reference TRBV5-1 and TRBJ2-1, reads KAGVTQTPRYLIKTRGQQVTLSCSPISGHRSVSWYQQTPGQGLQFLFEYFSETQRNKGNFPGRFSGRQFSNSRSEMNVSTLELGDSALYLCASSHGLAGVYNEQFFGPGTRLTVL.

This clonotype occurred many times. The rearrangement joins TRBV5-1 to TRBJ1-3; 9 bases line up with TRBD1. The CDR3 is 16 residues long. J lost 0 bases, V lost 4 bases, and 5 bases had no gene match. Germline CDR1 is SGHRS and CDR2 is YFSETQ. The CDR3 sequence: CASSGTGTSSGNTIYF. The CDR3 DNA is TGCGCCAGCAGCGGGACAGGGACTAGCTCTGGAAACACCATATATTTT.

This clonotype was counted at least ten times. The chain uses TRBV12-3 or TRBV12-4 and TRBJ2-5, with D unresolved. CDR3 length: 12 amino acids. The V gene lost 0 bases and the J gene lost 9 bases, with 8 bases spanning the gap. Written as DNA, the CDR3 is TGTGCCAGCAGTTTAGCAAGCCTTGCCCAGTACTTC. It translates to CASSLASLAQYF.

This clonotype has just a few counts. The V and J genes are TRBV12-3 or TRBV12-4 and TRBJ2-5, with 7 bases matching TRBD1. This CDR3 comprises 13 residues. Losses at the gene ends were 6 bases for V and 5 bases for J; bases not matched to a gene: 6. The CDR3 reads CASRWTGRETQYF. The CDR3 DNA reads TGTGCCAGCAGGTGGACAGGCCGGGAGACCCAGTACTTC.

The sample holds many counts of this clonotype. CDR3 region: CASSLTGHEKLFF. The CDR3 coding sequence is TGTGCCAGCAGCCTGACAGGTCATGAAAAACTGTTTTTT. The J gene is TRBJ1-4, the V gene TRBV3-1; D may be TRBD1 (6 bases). V was cut by 4 bases and J by 6 bases, with 9 bases left in between. The CDR3 has 13 residues. The germline V gene has CDR1 LGHDT and CDR2 YNNKEL (reference sequence). The whole variable domain, filled in from reference TRBV3-1 and TRBJ1-4, reads DTAVSQTPKYLVTQMGNDKSIKCEQNLGHDTMYWYKQDSKKFLKIMFSYNNKELIINETVPNRFSPKSPDKAHLNLHINSLELGDSAVYFCASSLTGHEKLFFGSGTQLSVL.

This clonotype was seen repeatedly, ten times or more. The V and J genes are TRBV7-2 and TRBJ2-3; D gene unclear. The CDR3 has 17 residues. V was trimmed by 1 base and J by 0 bases, leaving 14 bases between them. Germline-derived CDR1 and CDR2 are SGHTA and FQGNSA. CDR3 DNA sequence: TGTGCCAGCAGCTTAGTGGCAGGCTACCTTAGCACAGATACGCAGTATTTT. Protein: CASSLVAGYLSTDTQYF. Using reference TRBV7-2 and TRBJ2-3 for the parts outside the CDR3, the full variable domain is GAGVSQSPSNKVTEKGKDVELRCDPISGHTALYWYRQSLGQGLEFLIYFQGNSAPDKSGLPSDRFSAERTGGSVSTLTIQRTQQEDSAVYLCASSLVAGYLSTDTQYFGPGTRLTVL.

In its sample, this clonotype was seen a few times. The V and J genes are TRBV4-1 and TRBJ1-5, with D possibly matching TRBD1 (6 bases). Germline assignment: CDR1 MGHRA and CDR2 YSYEKL. The length of the CDR3 is 15 residues. The V and J ends lost 3 bases and 1 base respectively, with 10 bases between them. In DNA, the CDR3 is TGCGCCAGCAGCCAGTTAGGACAGAGCAATCAGCCCCAGCATTTT. It yields the protein CASSQLGQSNQPQHF.

This clonotype showed up many times. J is TRBJ2-5 and V is TRBV12-3 or TRBV12-4; 7 bases map to TRBD1. V shed 4 bases, J shed 4 bases, and the junction held 6 bases outside the gene matches. This CDR3 contains 14 residues. The CDR3 DNA sequence: TGTGCCAGCAGTTCCCTACAGGGGCGAGAGACCCAGTACTTC. This codes for CASSSLQGRETQYF.

Comments on this clonotype: A much bigger clone sits one base away, suggesting this may be a read error. The chain couples TRBV11-2 to TRBJ2-2; TRBD2 matches 10 bases. Germline CDR1 SGHAT, CDR2 FQNNGV. This CDR3 is 18 amino acids long. This CDR3 reads CARRPMGLALSNTGELFF. DNA for the CDR3: TGTGCCCGCAGACCCATGGGACTAGCGTTGTCGAACACCGGGGAGCTGTTTTTT.

This clonotype was found many times. This chain uses TRBV6-6 with TRBJ1-2; D is uncertain. CDR3 size: 12 residues. The germline gives CDR1 MNHNY, CDR2 SVGAGI (reference sequence). Trimming removed 5 bases at V and 4 bases at J, with 8 bases between. The CDR3, as DNA: TGTGCCAGCAGTCCGGCGGGCTATGGCTACACCTTC. The encoded protein is CASSPAGYGYTF.

This clonotype was detected ten times or more. This rearrangement joins TRBV7-2 to TRBJ1-1, with no clear D. This CDR3 contains 12 residues. V was shortened by 5 bases and J by 2 bases, with 6 bases between the two germline ends. Germline loops: CDR1 SGHTA, CDR2 FQGNSA. CDR3 protein: CASSTYNTEAFF. Written as DNA, the CDR3 is TGTGCCAGCAGCACTTACAACACTGAAGCTTTCTTT.

This clonotype was observed at least ten times. The rearrangement links TRBV11-2 to TRBJ1-3, with a weak D call TRBD1 (5 bases). V lost 4 bases and J lost 5, with 15 bases in between. CDR3 size: 15 residues. The germline CDR1 and CDR2 sequences are SGHAT and FQNNGV. CDR3 protein: CASSYGVGTRNTIYF. The DNA for the CDR3 is TGTGCCAGCAGCTACGGAGTGGGGACTAGAAACACCATATATTTT. The entire variable domain, with the rest obtained from reference TRBV11-2 and TRBJ1-3, is as follows: EAGVAQSPRYKIIEKRQSVAFWCNPISGHATLYWYQQILGQGPKLLIQFQNNGVVDDSQLPKDRFSAERLKGVDSTLKIQPAKLEDSAVYLCASSYGVGTRNTIYFGEGSWLTVV.

This clonotype has ten or more counts. This chain connects TRBV4-3 to TRBJ1-2; maybe TRBD1 (5 bases). CDR1 and CDR2 (germline): LGHNA, YSLEER. Trimming removed 0 bases from V and 4 bases from J, with 12 bases in between. CDR3 size: 15 residues. CDR3 sequence reads: CASSQDVIRAYGYTF. Here the CDR3 DNA reads TGCGCCAGCAGCCAAGATGTGATCAGGGCCTATGGCTACACCTTC.

This clonotype was picked up many times. This rearrangement joins TRBV12-3 or TRBV12-4 to TRBJ2-3; D perhaps matches TRBD2 (6 bases). The CDR3 loop spans 15 amino acids. Trimming cost V 6 bases and J 1 base, with 14 bases left between them. The CDR3 sequence is CASRLGAGRTDTQYF. CDR3 DNA: TGTGCCAGCAGGTTGGGAGCGGGCCGCACAGATACGCAGTATTTT.

This clonotype was counted many times. V and J are TRBV10-3 and TRBJ1-3; D is perhaps TRBD1 (6 bases). Germline V gene sequence: CDR1 ENHRY, CDR2 SYGVKD. This CDR3 spans 16 amino acids. The V and J ends lost 4 bases and 0 bases respectively, with 13 bases between them. The CDR3 DNA sequence: TGTGCCATCAGTGGCCAACAGGGTAGCTCTGGAAACACCATATATTTT. This translates into CAISGQQGSSGNTIYF.

The chain joins TRBV3-1 to TRBJ2-2; tentatively, D is TRBD1 (6 bases). V dropped 5 bases and J dropped 0 bases, with 19 bases sitting between them. Germline V gives CDR1 LGHDT, CDR2 YNNKEL (reference sequence). The CDR3 consists of 18 residues. The CDR3 region has the DNA TGTGCCAGCAGCAAGCAGCTCCCTTGGACAGCGAACACCGGGGAGCTGTTTTTT. It is translated as CASSKQLPWTANTGELFF. Using reference TRBV3-1 and TRBJ2-2 for the parts outside the CDR3, the full variable domain is DTAVSQTPKYLVTQMGNDKSIKCEQNLGHDTMYWYKQDSKKFLKIMFSYNNKELIINETVPNRFSPKSPDKAHLNLHINSLELGDSAVYFCASSKQLPWTANTGELFFGEGSRLTVL.

This clonotype was seen repeatedly, ten times or more. The rearrangement joins TRBV7-9 to TRBJ2-1, with D possibly TRBD2 on 7 matching bases. The germline V and J ends were trimmed by 5 bases and 15 bases, with 17 bases remaining between them. The CDR3 runs 12 residues. The germline V gene encodes CDR1 SEHNR and CDR2 FQNEAQ (reference sequence). CDR3 coding DNA: TGTGCCAGCAGCCCACCCGGGGGGCTCAGGTTCTTC. Protein sequence: CASSPPGGLRFF. Supplemented by reference TRBV7-9 and TRBJ2-1, the full variable domain reads DTGVSQNPRHKITKRGQNVTFRCDPISEHNRLYWYRQTLGQGPEFLTYFQNEAQLEKSRLLSDRFSAERPKGSFSTLEIQRTEQGDSAMYLCASSPPGGLRFFGPGTRLTVL.